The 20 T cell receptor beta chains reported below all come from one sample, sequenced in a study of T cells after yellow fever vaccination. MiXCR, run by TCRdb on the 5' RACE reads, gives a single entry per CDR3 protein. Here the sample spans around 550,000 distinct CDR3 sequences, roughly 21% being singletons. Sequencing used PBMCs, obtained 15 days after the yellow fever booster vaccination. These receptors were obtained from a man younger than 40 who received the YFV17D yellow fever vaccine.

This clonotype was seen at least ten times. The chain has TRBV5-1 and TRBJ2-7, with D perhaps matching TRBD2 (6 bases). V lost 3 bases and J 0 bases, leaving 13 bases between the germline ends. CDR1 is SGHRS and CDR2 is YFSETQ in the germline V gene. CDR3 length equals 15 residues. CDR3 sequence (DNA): TGCGCCAGCAGCTCCGAGGGCGGGAACTCCTACGAGCAGTACTTC. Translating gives CASSSEGGNSYEQYF.

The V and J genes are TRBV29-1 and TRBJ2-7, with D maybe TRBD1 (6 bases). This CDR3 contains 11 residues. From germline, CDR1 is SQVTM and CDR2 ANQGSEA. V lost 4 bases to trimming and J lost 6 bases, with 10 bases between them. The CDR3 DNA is TGCAGCGTTGTCAGGGGCCCCGAGCAGTACTTC. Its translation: CSVVRGPEQYF.

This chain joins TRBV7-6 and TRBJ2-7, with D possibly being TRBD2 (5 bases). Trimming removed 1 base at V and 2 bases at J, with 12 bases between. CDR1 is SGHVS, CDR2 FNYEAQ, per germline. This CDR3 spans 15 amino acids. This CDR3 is CASSLEGRAAYEQYF. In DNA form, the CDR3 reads TGTGCCAGCAGCTTAGAAGGGAGAGCCGCCTACGAGCAGTACTTC.

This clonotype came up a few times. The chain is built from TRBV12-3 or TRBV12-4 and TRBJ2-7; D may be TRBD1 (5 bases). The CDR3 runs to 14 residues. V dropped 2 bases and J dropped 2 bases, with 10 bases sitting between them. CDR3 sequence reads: CASSLQGDPYEQYF. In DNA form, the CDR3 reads TGTGCCAGCAGTTTACAGGGTGACCCCTACGAGCAGTACTTC.

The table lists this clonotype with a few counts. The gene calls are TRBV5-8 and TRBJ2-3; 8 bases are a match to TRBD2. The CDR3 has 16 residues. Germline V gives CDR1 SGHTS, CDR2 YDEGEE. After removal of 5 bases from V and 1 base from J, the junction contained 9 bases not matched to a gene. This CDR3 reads CASRLGGLAGTDTQYF. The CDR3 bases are TGTGCCAGCAGACTTGGCGGACTAGCTGGCACAGATACGCAGTATTTT.

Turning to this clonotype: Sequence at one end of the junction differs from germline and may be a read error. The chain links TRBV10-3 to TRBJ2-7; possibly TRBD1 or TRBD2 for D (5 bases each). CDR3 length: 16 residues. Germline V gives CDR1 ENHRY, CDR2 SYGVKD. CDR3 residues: CAISESQFRDPYGQYF. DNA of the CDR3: TGTGCCATCAGTGAGTCACAATTTCGGGACCCCTACGGGCAGTACTTC.

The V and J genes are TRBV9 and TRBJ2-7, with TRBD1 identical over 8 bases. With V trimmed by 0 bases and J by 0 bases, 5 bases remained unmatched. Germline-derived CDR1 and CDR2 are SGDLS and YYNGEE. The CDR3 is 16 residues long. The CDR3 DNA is TGTGCCAGCAGCGTAGGGACAGGGACTTACTCCTACGAGCAGTACTTC. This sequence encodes CASSVGTGTYSYEQYF.

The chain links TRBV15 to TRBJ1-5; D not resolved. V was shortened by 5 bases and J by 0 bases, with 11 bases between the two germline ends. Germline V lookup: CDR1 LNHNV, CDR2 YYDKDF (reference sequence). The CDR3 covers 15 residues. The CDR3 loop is CATSPSRDSNQPQHF. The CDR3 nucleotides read TGTGCCACCAGCCCGAGTAGGGATAGCAATCAGCCCCAGCATTTT.

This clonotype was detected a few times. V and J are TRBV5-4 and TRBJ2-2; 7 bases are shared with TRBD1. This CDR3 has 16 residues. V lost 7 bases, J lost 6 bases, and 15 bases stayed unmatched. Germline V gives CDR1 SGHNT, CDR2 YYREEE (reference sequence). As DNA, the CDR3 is TGTGCCAGCCGGGACAGTAGCTATTCTGCACCCGGGGAGCTGTTTTTT. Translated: CASRDSSYSAPGELFF.

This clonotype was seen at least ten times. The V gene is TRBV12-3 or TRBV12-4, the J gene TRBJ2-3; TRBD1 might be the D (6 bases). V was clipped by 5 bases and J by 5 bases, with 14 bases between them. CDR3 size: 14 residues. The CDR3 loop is CASSPGGGQDTQYF. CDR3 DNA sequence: TGTGCCAGCAGTCCTGGGGGCGGGCAAGATACGCAGTATTTT.

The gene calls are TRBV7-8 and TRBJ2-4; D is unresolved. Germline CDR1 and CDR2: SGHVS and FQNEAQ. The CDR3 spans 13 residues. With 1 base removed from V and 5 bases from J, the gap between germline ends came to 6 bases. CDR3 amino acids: CASSLGQQNIQYF. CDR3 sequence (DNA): TGTGCCAGCAGCTTAGGTCAACAAAACATTCAGTACTTC. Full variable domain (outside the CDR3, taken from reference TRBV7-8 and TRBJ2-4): GAGVSQSPRYKVAKRGQDVALRCDPISGHVSLFWYQQALGQGPEFLTYFQNEAQLDKSGLPSDRFFAERPEGSVSTLKIQRTQQEDSAVYLCASSLGQQNIQYFGAGTRLSVL.

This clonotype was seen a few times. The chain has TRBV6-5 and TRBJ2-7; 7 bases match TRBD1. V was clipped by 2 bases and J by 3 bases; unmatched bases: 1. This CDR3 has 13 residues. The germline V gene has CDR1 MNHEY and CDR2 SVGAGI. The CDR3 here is CASSYRDSYEQYF. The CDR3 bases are TGTGCCAGCAGTTACCGGGACAGCTACGAGCAGTACTTC.

CDR3 nucleotide sequence: TGTGCCAGCAGTTTTTGGACTAGCGGGAGGAGGTCCTACAATGAGCAGTTCTTC. Its translation: CASSFWTSGRRSYNEQFF. This sequence joins TRBV12-3 or TRBV12-4 and TRBJ2-1; 14 positions agree with TRBD2. The J segment lost 1 base and the V segment lost 3 bases, leaving 5 bases of the junction unmatched. This CDR3 has 18 residues.

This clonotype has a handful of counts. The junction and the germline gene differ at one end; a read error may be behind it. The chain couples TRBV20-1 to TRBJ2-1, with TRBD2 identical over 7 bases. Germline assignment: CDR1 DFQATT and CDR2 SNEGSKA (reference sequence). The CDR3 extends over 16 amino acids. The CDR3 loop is CSAREIGTIWLDEQFF. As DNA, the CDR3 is TGCAGTGCCAGAGAAATCGGGACTATATGGCTAGATGAGCAGTTCTTC.

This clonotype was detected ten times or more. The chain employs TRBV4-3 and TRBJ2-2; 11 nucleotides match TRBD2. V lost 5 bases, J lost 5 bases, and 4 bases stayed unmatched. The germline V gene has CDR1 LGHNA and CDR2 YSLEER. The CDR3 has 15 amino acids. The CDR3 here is CASSGLAGGTGELFF. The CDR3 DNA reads TGCGCCAGCAGCGGGCTAGCGGGAGGAACCGGGGAGCTGTTTTTT.

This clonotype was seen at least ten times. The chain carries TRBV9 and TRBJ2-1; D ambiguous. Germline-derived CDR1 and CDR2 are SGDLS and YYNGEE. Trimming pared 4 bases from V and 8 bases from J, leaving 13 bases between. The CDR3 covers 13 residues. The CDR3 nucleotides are TGTGCCAGCAGCCAGGTCCTGAGCGATGAGCAGTTCTTC. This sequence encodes CASSQVLSDEQFF.

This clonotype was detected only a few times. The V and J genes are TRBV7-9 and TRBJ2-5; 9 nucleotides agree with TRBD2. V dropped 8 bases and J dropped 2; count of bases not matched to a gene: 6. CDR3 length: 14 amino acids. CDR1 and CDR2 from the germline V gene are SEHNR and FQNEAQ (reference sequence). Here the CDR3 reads CASVPSGKQETQYF. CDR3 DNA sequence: TGTGCCAGCGTACCTAGCGGGAAACAAGAGACCCAGTACTTC.

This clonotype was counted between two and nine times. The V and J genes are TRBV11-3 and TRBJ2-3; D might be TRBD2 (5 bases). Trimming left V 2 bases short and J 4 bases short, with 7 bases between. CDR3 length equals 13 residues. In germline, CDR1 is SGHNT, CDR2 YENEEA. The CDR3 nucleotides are TGTGCCAGCAGCTTATCGCGGGCAGATACGCAGTATTTT. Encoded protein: CASSLSRADTQYF.

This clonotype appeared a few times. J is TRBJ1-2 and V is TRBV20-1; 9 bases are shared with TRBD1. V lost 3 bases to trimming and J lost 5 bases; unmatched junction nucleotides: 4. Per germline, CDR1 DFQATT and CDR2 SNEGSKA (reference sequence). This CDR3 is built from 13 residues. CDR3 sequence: CSASDRGLYGYTF. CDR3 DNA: TGCAGTGCTAGCGACAGGGGGTTATATGGCTACACCTTC.

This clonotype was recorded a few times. CDR3 DNA sequence: TGCAGCGTCAGGACAGGGGCCCCCTACAATGAGCAGTTCTTC. Amino acids: CSVRTGAPYNEQFF. The genes are TRBV29-1 and TRBJ2-1, with 9 bases fitting TRBD1. Germline CDR1 and CDR2: SQVTM and ANQGSEA. The V gene end was trimmed by 6 bases and the J gene end by 2 bases; junction bases not matched to a gene: 5. The CDR3 covers 14 residues.